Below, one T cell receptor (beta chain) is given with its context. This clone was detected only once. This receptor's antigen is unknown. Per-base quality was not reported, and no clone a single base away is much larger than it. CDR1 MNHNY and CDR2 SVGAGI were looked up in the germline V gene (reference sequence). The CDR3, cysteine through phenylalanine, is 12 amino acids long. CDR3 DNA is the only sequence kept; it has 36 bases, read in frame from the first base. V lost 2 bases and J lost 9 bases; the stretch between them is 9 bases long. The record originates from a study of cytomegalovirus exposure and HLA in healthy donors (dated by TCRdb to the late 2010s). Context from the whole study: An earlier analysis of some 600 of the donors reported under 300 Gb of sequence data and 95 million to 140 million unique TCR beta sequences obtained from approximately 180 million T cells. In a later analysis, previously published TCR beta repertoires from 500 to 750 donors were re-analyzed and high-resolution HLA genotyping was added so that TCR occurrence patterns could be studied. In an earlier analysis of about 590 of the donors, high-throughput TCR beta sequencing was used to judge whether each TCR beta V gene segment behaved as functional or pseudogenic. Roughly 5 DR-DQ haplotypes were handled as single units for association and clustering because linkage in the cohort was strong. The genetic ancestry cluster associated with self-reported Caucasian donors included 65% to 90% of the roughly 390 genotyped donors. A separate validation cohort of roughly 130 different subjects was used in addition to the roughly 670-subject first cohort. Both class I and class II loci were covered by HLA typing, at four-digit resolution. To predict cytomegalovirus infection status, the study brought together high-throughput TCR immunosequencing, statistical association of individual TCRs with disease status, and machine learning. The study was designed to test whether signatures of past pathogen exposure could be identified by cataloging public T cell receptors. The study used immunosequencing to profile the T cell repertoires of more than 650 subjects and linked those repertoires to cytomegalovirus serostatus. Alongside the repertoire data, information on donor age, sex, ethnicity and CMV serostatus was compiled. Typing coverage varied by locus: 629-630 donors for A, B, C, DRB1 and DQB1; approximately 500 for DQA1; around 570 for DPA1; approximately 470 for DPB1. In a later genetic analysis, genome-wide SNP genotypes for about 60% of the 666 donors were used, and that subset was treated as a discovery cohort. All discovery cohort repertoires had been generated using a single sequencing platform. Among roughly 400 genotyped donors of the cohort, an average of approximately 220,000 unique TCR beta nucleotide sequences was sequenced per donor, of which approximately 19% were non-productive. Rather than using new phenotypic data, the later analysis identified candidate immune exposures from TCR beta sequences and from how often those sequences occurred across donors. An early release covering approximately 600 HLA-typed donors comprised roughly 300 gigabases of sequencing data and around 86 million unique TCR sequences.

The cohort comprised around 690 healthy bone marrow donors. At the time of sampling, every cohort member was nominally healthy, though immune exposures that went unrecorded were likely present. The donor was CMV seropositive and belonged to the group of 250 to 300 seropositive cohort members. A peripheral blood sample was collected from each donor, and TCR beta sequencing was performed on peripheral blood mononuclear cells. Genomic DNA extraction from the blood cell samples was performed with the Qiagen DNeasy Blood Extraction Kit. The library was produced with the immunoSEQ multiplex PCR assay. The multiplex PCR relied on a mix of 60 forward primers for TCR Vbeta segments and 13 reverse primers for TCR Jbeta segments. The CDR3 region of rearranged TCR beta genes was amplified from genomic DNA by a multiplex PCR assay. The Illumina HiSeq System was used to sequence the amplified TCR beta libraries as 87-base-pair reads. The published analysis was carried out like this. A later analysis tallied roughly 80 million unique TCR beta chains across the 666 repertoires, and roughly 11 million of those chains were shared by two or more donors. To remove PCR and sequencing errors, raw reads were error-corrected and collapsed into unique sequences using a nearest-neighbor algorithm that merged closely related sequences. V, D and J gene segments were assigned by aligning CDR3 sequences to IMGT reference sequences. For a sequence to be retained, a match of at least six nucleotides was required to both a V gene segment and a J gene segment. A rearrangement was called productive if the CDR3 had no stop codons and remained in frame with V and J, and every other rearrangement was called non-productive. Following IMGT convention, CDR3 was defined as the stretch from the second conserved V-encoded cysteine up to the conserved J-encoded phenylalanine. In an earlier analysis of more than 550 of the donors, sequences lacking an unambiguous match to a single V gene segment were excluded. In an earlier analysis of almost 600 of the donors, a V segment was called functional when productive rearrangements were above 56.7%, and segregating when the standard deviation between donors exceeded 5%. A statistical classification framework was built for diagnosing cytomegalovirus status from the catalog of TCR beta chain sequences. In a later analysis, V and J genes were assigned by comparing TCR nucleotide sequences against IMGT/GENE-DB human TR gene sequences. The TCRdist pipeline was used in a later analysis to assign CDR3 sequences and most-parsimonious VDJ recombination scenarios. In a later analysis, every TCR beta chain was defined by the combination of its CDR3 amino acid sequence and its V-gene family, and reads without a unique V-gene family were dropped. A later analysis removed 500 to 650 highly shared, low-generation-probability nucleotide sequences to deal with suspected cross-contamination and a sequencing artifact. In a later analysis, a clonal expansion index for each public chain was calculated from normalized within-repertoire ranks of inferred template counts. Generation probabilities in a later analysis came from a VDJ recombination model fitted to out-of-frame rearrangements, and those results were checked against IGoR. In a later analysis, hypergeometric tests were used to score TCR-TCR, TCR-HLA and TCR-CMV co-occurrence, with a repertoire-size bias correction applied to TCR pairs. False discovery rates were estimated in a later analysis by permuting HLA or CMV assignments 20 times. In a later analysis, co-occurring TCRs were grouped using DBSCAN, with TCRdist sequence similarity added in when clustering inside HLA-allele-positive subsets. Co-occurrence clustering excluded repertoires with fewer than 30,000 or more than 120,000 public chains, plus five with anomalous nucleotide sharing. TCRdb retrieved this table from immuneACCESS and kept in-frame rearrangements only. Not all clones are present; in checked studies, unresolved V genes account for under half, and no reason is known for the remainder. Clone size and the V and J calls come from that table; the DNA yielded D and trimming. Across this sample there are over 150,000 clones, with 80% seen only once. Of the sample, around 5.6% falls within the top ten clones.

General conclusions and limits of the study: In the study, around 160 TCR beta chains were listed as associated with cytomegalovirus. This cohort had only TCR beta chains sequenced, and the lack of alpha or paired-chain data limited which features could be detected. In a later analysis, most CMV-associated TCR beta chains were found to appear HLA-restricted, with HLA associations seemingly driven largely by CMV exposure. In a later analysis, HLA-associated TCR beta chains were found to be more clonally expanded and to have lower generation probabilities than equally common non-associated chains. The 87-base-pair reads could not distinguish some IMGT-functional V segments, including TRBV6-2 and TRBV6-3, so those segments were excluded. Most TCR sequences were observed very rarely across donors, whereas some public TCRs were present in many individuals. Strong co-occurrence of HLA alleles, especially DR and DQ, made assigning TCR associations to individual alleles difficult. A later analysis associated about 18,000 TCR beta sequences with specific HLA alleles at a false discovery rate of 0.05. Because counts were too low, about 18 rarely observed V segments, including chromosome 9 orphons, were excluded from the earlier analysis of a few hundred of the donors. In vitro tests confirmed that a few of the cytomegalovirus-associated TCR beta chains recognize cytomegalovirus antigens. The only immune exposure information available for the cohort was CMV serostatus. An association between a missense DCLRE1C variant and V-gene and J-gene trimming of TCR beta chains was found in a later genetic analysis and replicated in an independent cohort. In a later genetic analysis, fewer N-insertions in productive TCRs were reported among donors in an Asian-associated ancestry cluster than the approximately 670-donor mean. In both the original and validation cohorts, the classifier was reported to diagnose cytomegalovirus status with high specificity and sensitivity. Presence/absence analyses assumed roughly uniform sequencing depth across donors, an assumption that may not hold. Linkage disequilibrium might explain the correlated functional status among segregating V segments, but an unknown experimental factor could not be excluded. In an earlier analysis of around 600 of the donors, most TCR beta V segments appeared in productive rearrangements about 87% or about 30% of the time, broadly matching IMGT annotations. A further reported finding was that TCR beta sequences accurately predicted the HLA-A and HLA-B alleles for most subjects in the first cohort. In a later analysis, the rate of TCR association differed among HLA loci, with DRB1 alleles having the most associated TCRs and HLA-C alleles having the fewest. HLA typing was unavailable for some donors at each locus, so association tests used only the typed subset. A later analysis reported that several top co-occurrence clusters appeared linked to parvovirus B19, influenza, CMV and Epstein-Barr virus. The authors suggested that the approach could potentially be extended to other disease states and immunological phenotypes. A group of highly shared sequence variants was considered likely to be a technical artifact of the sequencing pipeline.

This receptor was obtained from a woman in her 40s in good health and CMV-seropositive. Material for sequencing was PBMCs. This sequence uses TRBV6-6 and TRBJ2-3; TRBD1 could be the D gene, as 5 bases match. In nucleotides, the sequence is TGTGCCAGCAGTTACCAGGGTGGCACGCAGTATTTT. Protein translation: CASSYQGGTQYF.